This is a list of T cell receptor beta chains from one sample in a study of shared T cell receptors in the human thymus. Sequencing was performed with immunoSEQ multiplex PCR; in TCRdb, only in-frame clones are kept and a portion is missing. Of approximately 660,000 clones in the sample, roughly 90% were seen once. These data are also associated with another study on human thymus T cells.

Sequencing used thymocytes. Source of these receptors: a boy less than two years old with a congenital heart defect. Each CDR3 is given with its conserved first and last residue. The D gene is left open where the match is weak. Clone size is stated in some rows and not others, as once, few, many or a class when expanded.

CDR3 DNA: TGCGCCAGCACCCCCCAGGGGGCGCCCTACGAGCAGTACTTC; CDR3 protein: CASTPQGAPYEQYF; D gene: TRBD1; clone size: .; V gene: TRBV5-1; J gene: TRBJ2-7
CDR3 DNA: TGTGCCAGCAGCTTTCCCAAGTTAGTCGATGAGCAGTTCTTC; CDR3 protein: CASSFPKLVDEQFF; D gene: .; clone size: .; V gene: TRBV11-2; J gene: TRBJ2-1
CDR3 DNA: TGTGCCAGCAGCTTAGACTCTAGCGGGAGTGGGGGAGATACGCAGTATTTT; CDR3 protein: CASSLDSSGSGGDTQYF; D gene: TRBD2; clone size: .; V gene: TRBV7-6; J gene: TRBJ2-3
CDR3 DNA: TGTGCCAGCAGTTCAAGGCTAGCGACCTACGAGCAGTACTTC; CDR3 protein: CASSSRLATYEQYF; D gene: .; clone size: .; V gene: TRBV6-5; J gene: TRBJ2-7
CDR3 DNA: TGTGCCACCAGCAGCGAGGGACAGGGGATCCCCTACGAGCAGTACTTC; CDR3 protein: CATSSEGQGIPYEQYF; D gene: TRBD1; clone size: .; V gene: TRBV15; J gene: TRBJ2-7
CDR3 DNA: TGTGCCAGCAGCGTCAAAGGACAGAAAGAGACCCAGTACTTC; CDR3 protein: CASSVKGQKETQYF; D gene: .; clone size: once; V gene: TRBV7-9; J gene: TRBJ2-5
CDR3 DNA: TGTGCCAGCTCAACCACTCCCACCGAGCAGTACTTC; CDR3 protein: CASSTTPTEQYF; D gene: .; clone size: .; V gene: TRBV18; J gene: TRBJ2-7
CDR3 DNA: TGTGCCAGTAGTGAGCGACCAGCCAACTACGAGCAGTACTTC; CDR3 protein: CASSERPANYEQYF; D gene: .; clone size: .; V gene: TRBV19; J gene: TRBJ2-7
CDR3 DNA: TGTGCCAGCAGTTCCAACAGGGGCGCGGATTCAGATACGCAGTATTTT; CDR3 protein: CASSSNRGADSDTQYF; D gene: TRBD1; clone size: .; V gene: TRBV28; J gene: TRBJ2-3
CDR3 DNA: TGTGCCAGCAGTTCCAGACAGGGGGATCCTAGCAATCAGCCCCAGCATTTT; CDR3 protein: CASSSRQGDPSNQPQHF; D gene: TRBD1; clone size: .; V gene: TRBV28; J gene: TRBJ1-5
CDR3 DNA: TGTGCCAGCAGTCCCCTGGGACAGCCCTTTGAGCAGTTCTTC; CDR3 protein: CASSPLGQPFEQFF; D gene: TRBD1; clone size: .; V gene: TRBV27; J gene: TRBJ2-1
CDR3 DNA: TGTGCCAGCAGCCAAGAGGGGGTTGCGGGAGCGGGAGAGACCCAGTACTTC; CDR3 protein: CASSQEGVAGAGETQYF; D gene: TRBD2; clone size: .; V gene: TRBV4-2; J gene: TRBJ2-5
CDR3 DNA: TGTGCCAGCAGCCAAGAGCAGGGGACACGTCGGGCTAACTATGGCTACACCTTC; CDR3 protein: CASSQEQGTRRANYGYTF; D gene: .; clone size: .; V gene: TRBV4-2; J gene: TRBJ1-2
CDR3 DNA: TGTGCCAGCAGTTTAGGTCCTAGCCCCGCCACCAATGAGCAGTTCTTC; CDR3 protein: CASSLGPSPATNEQFF; D gene: .; clone size: .; V gene: TRBV27; J gene: TRBJ2-1
CDR3 DNA: TGTGCCAGCAGTGGGCCCGACAGGGCTTTCTATGGCTACACCTTC; CDR3 protein: CASSGPDRAFYGYTF; D gene: TRBD1; clone size: few; V gene: TRBV6-1; J gene: TRBJ1-2
CDR3 DNA: TGTGCCAGGATCGGACAGCTTCTCTCCTACGAGCAGTACTTC; CDR3 protein: CARIGQLLSYEQYF; D gene: .; clone size: .; V gene: TRBV9; J gene: TRBJ2-7
CDR3 DNA: TGCGCCAGCAGCCAAAACAGGGCTCTCGGCACAGATACGCAGTATTTT; CDR3 protein: CASSQNRALGTDTQYF; D gene: .; clone size: .; V gene: TRBV4-3; J gene: TRBJ2-3
CDR3 DNA: TGTGCCAGCAGTGAAATCGTCGGGAATGGTAACTACGAGCAGTACTTC; CDR3 protein: CASSEIVGNGNYEQYF; D gene: .; clone size: .; V gene: TRBV25-1; J gene: TRBJ2-7
CDR3 DNA: TGTGCCAGCACCCGGGGACAGGGCCAAGAGACCCAGTACTTC; CDR3 protein: CASTRGQGQETQYF; D gene: TRBD1; clone size: once; V gene: TRBV5-6; J gene: TRBJ2-5
CDR3 DNA: TGTGCCAGCAGCGTAGGGGAGGGGGAGGGCTACACCTTC; CDR3 protein: CASSVGEGEGYTF; D gene: .; clone size: .; V gene: TRBV9; J gene: TRBJ1-2
CDR3 DNA: TGTGCCAGCAGCTTTGACAAATACTACGAGCAGTACTTC; CDR3 protein: CASSFDKYYEQYF; D gene: .; clone size: .; V gene: TRBV7-2; J gene: TRBJ2-7
CDR3 DNA: TGTGCCAGCACCTCCAGACTAGCGGGAGGGCCCGAACACACACGCGATACGCAGTATTTT; CDR3 protein: CASTSRLAGGPEHTRDTQYF; D gene: TRBD2; clone size: .; V gene: TRBV27; J gene: TRBJ2-3
CDR3 DNA: TGTGCCAGCAGACAAGGACAGGGAGTTGAAAAACTGTTTTTT; CDR3 protein: CASRQGQGVEKLFF; D gene: TRBD1; clone size: .; V gene: TRBV27; J gene: TRBJ1-4
CDR3 DNA: TGTGCCAGCAAGCCCAAACAGGGGTGGGCTACGGAGCAGTACTTC; CDR3 protein: CASKPKQGWATEQYF; D gene: TRBD1; clone size: .; V gene: TRBV6-1; J gene: TRBJ2-7
CDR3 DNA: TGTGCCTGGAGTGTGGGACTAGCTGCAGATACGCAGTATTTT; CDR3 protein: CAWSVGLAADTQYF; D gene: TRBD2; clone size: .; V gene: TRBV30; J gene: TRBJ2-3
CDR3 DNA: TGTGCCAGCAGCCCGGGACTAGCGGGAGATGGGGGTAACGAGCAGTACTTC; CDR3 protein: CASSPGLAGDGGNEQYF; D gene: TRBD2; clone size: .; V gene: TRBV4-2; J gene: TRBJ2-7
CDR3 DNA: TGTGCCAGCAGCGACGGGACAGTCTACGAGCAGTACTTC; CDR3 protein: CASSDGTVYEQYF; D gene: TRBD1; clone size: once; V gene: TRBV2; J gene: TRBJ2-7
CDR3 DNA: TGTGCCAGCAGTGCCTTAAAACGGGACAGGGTTCGGTACGAGCAGTACTTC; CDR3 protein: CASSALKRDRVRYEQYF; D gene: TRBD1; clone size: .; V gene: TRBV25-1; J gene: TRBJ2-7
CDR3 DNA: TGTGCCATCAGTGACCCCGGGACTTCGATCGATACGCAGTATTTT; CDR3 protein: CAISDPGTSIDTQYF; D gene: .; clone size: .; V gene: TRBV10-3; J gene: TRBJ2-3
CDR3 DNA: TGCGCCAGCAGCCGTTCGGGCGGGAACTCAGATACGCAGTATTTT; CDR3 protein: CASSRSGGNSDTQYF; D gene: .; clone size: .; V gene: TRBV5-1; J gene: TRBJ2-3
CDR3 DNA: TGTGCCAGCAGCGTAGGAGCTAGTATCTACAATGAGCAGTTCTTC; CDR3 protein: CASSVGASIYNEQFF; D gene: .; clone size: .; V gene: TRBV9; J gene: TRBJ2-1
CDR3 DNA: TGCGCCAGCAGGAGTATTGAGGCGGGTAGCTCCTACAATGAGCAGTTCTTC; CDR3 protein: CASRSIEAGSSYNEQFF; D gene: .; clone size: .; V gene: TRBV10-2; J gene: TRBJ2-1
CDR3 DNA: TGTGCCAGCAGTTCCCTTTTAACTAGCGATGAGCAGTTCTTC; CDR3 protein: CASSSLLTSDEQFF; D gene: TRBD2; clone size: .; V gene: TRBV27; J gene: TRBJ2-1
CDR3 DNA: TGTGCCAGCAGGCCCACCACTAGACCCTACGAGCAGTACTTC; CDR3 protein: CASRPTTRPYEQYF; D gene: .; clone size: few; V gene: TRBV6-5; J gene: TRBJ2-7
CDR3 DNA: TGTGCCAGCAGTTGCGAGGGTTCTGGGGCCAACGTCCTGACTTTC; CDR3 protein: CASSCEGSGANVLTF; D gene: .; clone size: .; V gene: TRBV28; J gene: TRBJ2-6
CDR3 DNA: TGCGCCAGCAGCTGGTCCCGGGACAGGGGCGAAGCTTTCTTT; CDR3 protein: CASSWSRDRGEAFF; D gene: TRBD1; clone size: .; V gene: TRBV5-1; J gene: TRBJ1-1
CDR3 DNA: TGCGCCAGCAGCCAAGATTCCAGCGGGGAGTCCTACAATGAGCAGTTCTTC; CDR3 protein: CASSQDSSGESYNEQFF; D gene: TRBD2; clone size: .; V gene: TRBV4-3; J gene: TRBJ2-1
CDR3 DNA: TGTGCCAGCAGTGGGACAGTTCACAAGATATATGGCTACACCTTC; CDR3 protein: CASSGTVHKIYGYTF; D gene: TRBD1; clone size: .; V gene: TRBV6-5; J gene: TRBJ1-2
CDR3 DNA: TGTGCCAGCAGTTTAAGGGGTGATGAGCAGTTCTTC; CDR3 protein: CASSLRGDEQFF; D gene: .; clone size: .; V gene: TRBV6-5; J gene: TRBJ2-1
CDR3 DNA: TGCGCCAGCAGCCAAGAGGGGACTAGCGGGAGGGAACATGAGCAGTTCTTC; CDR3 protein: CASSQEGTSGREHEQFF; D gene: TRBD2; clone size: .; V gene: TRBV4-1; J gene: TRBJ2-1
CDR3 DNA: TGTGCCAGCTCCTCCGTGAAGCGCCTAATGGCGAGCACAGATACGCAGTATTTT; CDR3 protein: CASSSVKRLMASTDTQYF; D gene: .; clone size: .; V gene: TRBV18; J gene: TRBJ2-3
CDR3 DNA: TGCGCCAGCAGCCAAGATAGAGGAACGGACTCGGGCTACGAGCAGTACTTC; CDR3 protein: CASSQDRGTDSGYEQYF; D gene: .; clone size: .; V gene: TRBV4-3; J gene: TRBJ2-7
CDR3 DNA: TGCGCCAGCCGCGCGGCCAATAACACCGGGGAGCTGTTTTTT; CDR3 protein: CASRAANNTGELFF; D gene: .; clone size: .; V gene: TRBV5-1; J gene: TRBJ2-2
CDR3 DNA: TGTGCCAGTAGTGTCCGGGTGGTGAATGAAAAACTGTTTTTT; CDR3 protein: CASSVRVVNEKLFF; D gene: .; clone size: .; V gene: TRBV19; J gene: TRBJ1-4
CDR3 DNA: TGTGCCAGCAGCCCGAGCCGGTCGGGGGTAAGGCAGTACTTC; CDR3 protein: CASSPSRSGVRQYF; D gene: .; clone size: .; V gene: TRBV7-8; J gene: TRBJ2-7
CDR3 DNA: TGTGCCAGCAGCGGAGCGGGAGGGCCCGCAGATACGCAGTATTTT; CDR3 protein: CASSGAGGPADTQYF; D gene: TRBD2; clone size: .; V gene: TRBV6-5; J gene: TRBJ2-3
CDR3 DNA: TGTGCCAGCAGCTTGACGACAGGGGGTCTTAGGGTGAACACTGAAGCTTTCTTT; CDR3 protein: CASSLTTGGLRVNTEAFF; D gene: TRBD1; clone size: .; V gene: TRBV7-2; J gene: TRBJ1-1